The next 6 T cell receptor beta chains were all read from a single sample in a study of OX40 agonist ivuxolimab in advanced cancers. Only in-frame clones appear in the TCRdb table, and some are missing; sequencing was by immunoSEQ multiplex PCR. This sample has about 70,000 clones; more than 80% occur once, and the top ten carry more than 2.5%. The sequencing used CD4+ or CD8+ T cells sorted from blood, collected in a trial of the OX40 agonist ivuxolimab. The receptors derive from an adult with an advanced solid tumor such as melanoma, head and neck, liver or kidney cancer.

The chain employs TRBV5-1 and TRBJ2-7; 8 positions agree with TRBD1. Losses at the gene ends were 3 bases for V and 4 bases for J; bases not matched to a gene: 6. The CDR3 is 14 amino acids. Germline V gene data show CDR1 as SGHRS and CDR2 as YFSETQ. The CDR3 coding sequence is TGCGCCAGCAGCTGGACAGGGCCCAGATACGAGCAGTACTTC. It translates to CASSWTGPRYEQYF. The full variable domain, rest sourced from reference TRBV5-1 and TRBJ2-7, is KAGVTQTPRYLIKTRGQQVTLSCSPISGHRSVSWYQQTPGQGLQFLFEYFSETQRNKGNFPGRFSGRQFSNSRSEMNVSTLELGDSALYLCASSWTGPRYEQYFGPGTRLTVT.

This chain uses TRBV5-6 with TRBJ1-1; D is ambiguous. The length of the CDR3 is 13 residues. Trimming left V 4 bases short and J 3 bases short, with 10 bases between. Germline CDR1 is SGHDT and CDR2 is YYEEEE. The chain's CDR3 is CASSQDRDTEAFF. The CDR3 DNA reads TGTGCCAGCAGCCAAGACCGGGACACTGAAGCTTTCTTT.

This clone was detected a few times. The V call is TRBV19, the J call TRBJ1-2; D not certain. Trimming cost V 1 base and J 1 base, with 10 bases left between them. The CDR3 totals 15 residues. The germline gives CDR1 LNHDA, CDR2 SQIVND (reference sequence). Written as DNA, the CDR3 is TGTGCCAGTAGTATAGGACGGACGGATAACTATGGCTACACCTTC. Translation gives CASSIGRTDNYGYTF.

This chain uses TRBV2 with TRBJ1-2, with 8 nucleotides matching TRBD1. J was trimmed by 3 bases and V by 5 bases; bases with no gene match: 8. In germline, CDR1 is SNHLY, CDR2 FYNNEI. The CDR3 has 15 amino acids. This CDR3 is CASSTVRGPDYGYTF. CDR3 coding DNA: TGTGCCAGCAGTACCGTCAGGGGGCCGGACTATGGCTACACCTTC.

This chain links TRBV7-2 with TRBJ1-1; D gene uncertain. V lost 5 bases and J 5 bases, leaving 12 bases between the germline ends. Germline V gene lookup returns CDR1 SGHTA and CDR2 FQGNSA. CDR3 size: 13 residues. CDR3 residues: CASSPTQVTEAFF. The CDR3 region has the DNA TGTGCCAGCAGCCCGACGCAGGTAACTGAAGCTTTCTTT.

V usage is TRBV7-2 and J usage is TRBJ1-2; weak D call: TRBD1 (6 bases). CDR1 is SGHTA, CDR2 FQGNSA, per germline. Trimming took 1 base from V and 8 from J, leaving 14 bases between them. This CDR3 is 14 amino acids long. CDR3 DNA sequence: TGTGCCAGCAGCTTAGGCATAGCAGGGGCCGGCTACACCTTC. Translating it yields CASSLGIAGAGYTF.